A single count supports the clone carrying this T cell receptor (beta chain). The CDR3 is 14 amino acids. Per germline, CDR1 SGHVS and CDR2 FQNEAQ. With 5 bases removed from V and 0 bases from J, the gap between germline ends came to 10 bases. The data originate from a study of cytomegalovirus exposure and HLA in healthy donors. Study overall: The 120 validation repertoires used the same platform as the roughly 700 first-cohort repertoires (as reported by a later analysis).

The repertoire was sequenced with immunoSEQ multiplex PCR; TCRdb's copy has only in-frame clones and lacks some. The sample records under 200,000 clones, roughly 90% being singletons. The sequenced material came from PBMCs. The receptor was derived from a young woman in good health and CMV-seronegative. The chain recombines TRBV7-8 with TRBJ1-1; unclear D gene. The CDR3: CASSPSPVNTEAFF. CDR3 sequence (DNA): TGTGCCAGCAGCCCCTCCCCAGTGAACACTGAAGCTTTCTTT.